This T cell receptor (beta chain) was documented in a study of human T cells and chemical hapten exposure. Study in general: Application of 0.01% DPC to the upper back was done by patch test, with a reading at 6 days.

V lost 5 bases, J lost 6 bases, and 13 bases lay in between. Germline lookup yields CDR1 MNHEY and CDR2 SVGAGI. CDR3 length: 13 residues. MiXCR was run by TCRdb on the RACE reads, yielding one entry per CDR3 protein. This sample yields 150,000 to 200,000 distinct CDR3 sequences, of which 30% are seen a single time; under 3% belongs to the top ten. Time point here: pre-sensitization, week 0. Treatment described: therapeutic diphenylcyclopropenone sensitization with weekly scalp DPC. This sequence was found in a woman aged 30 to 39 with alopecia areata. Some clones in this sample may be carry-over from other donors' samples. The rearrangement links TRBV6-5 to TRBJ1-2; D is unclear. The sequencing here drew on whole blood, taken in connection with sensitization to the hapten diphenylcyclopropenone (DPC). The CDR3: CASSNRVANGYTF. The CDR3 DNA is TGTGCCAGCAGTAACCGAGTAGCGAATGGCTACACCTTC.